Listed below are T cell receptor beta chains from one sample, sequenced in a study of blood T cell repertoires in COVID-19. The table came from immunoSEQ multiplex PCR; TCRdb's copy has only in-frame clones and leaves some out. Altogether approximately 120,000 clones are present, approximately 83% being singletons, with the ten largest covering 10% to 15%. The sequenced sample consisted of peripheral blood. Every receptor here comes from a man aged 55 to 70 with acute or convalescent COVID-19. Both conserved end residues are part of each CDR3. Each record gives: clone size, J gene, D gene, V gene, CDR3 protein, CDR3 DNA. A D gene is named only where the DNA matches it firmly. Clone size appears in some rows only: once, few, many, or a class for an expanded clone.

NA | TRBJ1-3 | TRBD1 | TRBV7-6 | CASAQGAGRENTIYF | TGTGCCAGCGCCCAGGGGGCAGGGCGGGAAAACACCATATATTTT
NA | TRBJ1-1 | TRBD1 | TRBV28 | CASSLTRQGEGGRRRRGEAFF | TGTGCCAGCAGTTTAACCCGACAGGGGGAGGGAGGTAGGCGAAGACGGGGTGAAGCTTTCTTT
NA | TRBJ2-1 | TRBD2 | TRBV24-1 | CATSDRLAGGPIDEQFF | TGTGCCACCAGTGATCGATTAGCGGGAGGGCCGATCGATGAGCAGTTCTTC
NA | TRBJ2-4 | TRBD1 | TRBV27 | CASSPDRVKNIQYF | TGTGCCAGCAGTCCTGACAGGGTGAAAAACATTCAGTACTTC
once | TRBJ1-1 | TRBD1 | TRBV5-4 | CASSTKAGTGVTEAFF | TGTGCCAGCAGTACTAAAGCCGGGACAGGGGTCACTGAAGCTTTCTTT
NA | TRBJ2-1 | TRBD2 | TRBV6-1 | CASSEAGGANEQFF | TGTGCCAGCAGTGAGGCGGGAGGGGCCAATGAGCAGTTCTTC
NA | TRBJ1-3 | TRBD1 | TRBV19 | CASSSRRTGLISGNTIYF | TGTGCCAGTAGTTCCCGCCGGACAGGATTAATCTCTGGAAACACCATATATTTT
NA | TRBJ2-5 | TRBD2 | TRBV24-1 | CATSDLEGRRTRETQYF | TGTGCCACCAGTGATTTGGAGGGCAGGCGGACTAGAGAGACCCAGTACTTC
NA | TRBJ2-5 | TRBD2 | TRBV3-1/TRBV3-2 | CASSLLAGGTQYF | TGTGCCAGCAGCCTTCTAGCGGGGGGGACCCAGTACTTC
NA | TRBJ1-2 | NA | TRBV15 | CATSSRRGAAAGYTF | TGTGCCACCAGCAGCCGTCGGGGGGCTGCGGCTGGCTACACCTTC
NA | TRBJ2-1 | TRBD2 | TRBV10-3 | CAIRPGTSGYNEQFF | TGTGCCATCAGACCCGGGACTAGCGGGTACAATGAGCAGTTCTTC
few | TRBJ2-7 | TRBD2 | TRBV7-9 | CASSLEGRAYEQYF | TGTGCCAGCAGCTTAGAAGGGAGGGCCTACGAGCAGTACTTC
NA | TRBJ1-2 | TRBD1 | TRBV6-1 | CASSEATGGINYGYTF | TGTGCCAGCAGTGAAGCTACAGGGGGCATCAACTATGGCTACACCTTC
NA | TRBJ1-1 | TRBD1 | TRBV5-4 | CASSLRQGARSEAFF | TGTGCCAGCAGCTTGCGTCAGGGGGCCCGATCTGAAGCTTTCTTT
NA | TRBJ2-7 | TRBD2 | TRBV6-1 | CASSFPGLAGHEQYF | TGTGCCAGCAGTTTCCCGGGACTAGCCGGCCACGAGCAGTACTTC
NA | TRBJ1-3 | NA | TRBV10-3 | CAISESAGSNTIYF | TGTGCCATCAGTGAGTCGGCAGGCTCAAACACCATATATTTT
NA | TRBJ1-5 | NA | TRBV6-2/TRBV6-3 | CASSYVGNQPQHF | TGTGCCAGCAGTTACGTCGGCAATCAGCCCCAGCATTTT
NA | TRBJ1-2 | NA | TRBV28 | CATPREKGYGYTF | TGTGCCACCCCACGGGAAAAGGGCTATGGCTACACCTTC
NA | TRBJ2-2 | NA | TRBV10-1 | CASSEAGTGELFF | TGCGCCAGCAGTGAGGCCGGCACCGGGGAGCTGTTTTTT
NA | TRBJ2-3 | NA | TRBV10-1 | CASSESTGASDTQYF | TGCGCCAGCAGTGAGTCGACGGGAGCCTCAGATACGCAGTATTTT
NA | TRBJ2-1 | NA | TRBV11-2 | CASSPTGNEQFF | TGTGCCAGCAGCCCAACAGGGAATGAGCAGTTCTTC
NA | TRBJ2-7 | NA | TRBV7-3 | CASSLQQVASYEQYF | TGTGCCAGCAGCTTACAACAGGTTGCCTCCTACGAGCAGTACTTC
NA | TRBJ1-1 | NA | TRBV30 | CAWSPLTDTEAFF | TGTGCCTGGAGTCCCCTCACGGACACTGAAGCTTTCTTT
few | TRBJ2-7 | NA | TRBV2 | CASSDPRVAVAYEQYF | TGTGCCAGCAGTGACCCGAGGGTAGCCGTCGCCTACGAGCAGTACTTC
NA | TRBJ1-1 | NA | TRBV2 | CASSDSSRGTEAFF | TGTGCCAGCAGTGATTCCTCTCGGGGCACTGAAGCTTTCTTT
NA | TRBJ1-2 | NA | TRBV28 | CASSSPGDYGYTF | TGTGCCAGCAGTTCCCCCGGGGACTATGGCTACACCTTC
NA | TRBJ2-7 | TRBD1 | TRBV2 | CASSGTGGYEQYF | TGTGCCAGCAGTGGGACAGGAGGCTACGAGCAGTACTTC
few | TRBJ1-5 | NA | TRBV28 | CASRWGRSGFFDQPQHF | TGTGCCAGCAGGTGGGGAAGGTCGGGGTTTTTCGATCAGCCCCAGCATTTT
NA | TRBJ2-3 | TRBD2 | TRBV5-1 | CASSSGTSPRADTQYF | TGCGCCAGCAGCTCGGGGACTAGCCCCAGGGCAGATACGCAGTATTTT
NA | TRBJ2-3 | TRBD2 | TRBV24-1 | CATSDFWTSGSTDTQYF | TGTGCCACCAGTGATTTCTGGACTAGCGGGAGCACAGATACGCAGTATTTT
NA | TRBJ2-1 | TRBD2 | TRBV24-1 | CATSPLAGGVEQFF | TGTGCCACCAGTCCTTTAGCGGGAGGGGTCGAGCAGTTCTTC
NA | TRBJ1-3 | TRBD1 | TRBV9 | CASSVGRTGTGNTIYF | TGTGCCAGCAGCGTAGGGAGGACAGGGACTGGAAACACCATATATTTT
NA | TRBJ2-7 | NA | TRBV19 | CASSLHGVPPYEQYF | TGTGCCAGTAGTCTCCACGGGGTGCCTCCCTACGAGCAGTACTTC
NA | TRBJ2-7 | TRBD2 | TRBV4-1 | CASSPWGGLGLAGGEQYF | TGCGCCAGCAGCCCTTGGGGGGGACTAGGGCTAGCGGGAGGCGAGCAGTACTTC
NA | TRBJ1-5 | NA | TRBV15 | CATSRDQAYSNQPQHF | TGTGCCACCAGCAGAGACCAGGCCTATAGCAATCAGCCCCAGCATTTT
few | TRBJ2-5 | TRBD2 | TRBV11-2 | CASRWTGTSGRRQTQYF | TGTGCCAGCAGATGGACCGGGACTAGCGGGAGAAGGCAGACCCAGTACTTC
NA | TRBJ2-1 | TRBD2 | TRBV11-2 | CASSRPSGGDNEQFF | TGTGCCAGCAGCCGTCCTAGCGGGGGAGACAATGAGCAGTTCTTC
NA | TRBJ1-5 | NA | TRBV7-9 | CASSRDRLGAQHF | TGTGCCAGCAGCAGGGACCGGCTGGGAGCCCAGCATTTT
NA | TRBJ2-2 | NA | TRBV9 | CASSGRGSSNTGELFF | TGTGCCAGCAGCGGTCGCGGCTCTTCGAACACCGGGGAGCTGTTTTTT
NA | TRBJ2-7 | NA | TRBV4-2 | CASSQEAQDSYEQYF | TGTGCCAGCAGCCAAGAGGCACAGGACTCCTACGAGCAGTACTTC
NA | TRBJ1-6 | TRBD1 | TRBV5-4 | CASSWGGTGNSPLHF | TGTGCCAGCAGCTGGGGGGGGACAGGAAATTCACCCCTCCACTTT
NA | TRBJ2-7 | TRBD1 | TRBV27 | CASSWTGGEEQYF | TGTGCCAGCAGTTGGACAGGGGGCGAGGAGCAGTACTTC
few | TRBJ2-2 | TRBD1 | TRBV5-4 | CASSLTGVGELFF | TGTGCCAGCAGCTTGACAGGGGTCGGGGAGCTGTTTTTT
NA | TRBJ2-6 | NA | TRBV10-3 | CAISPGESSGANVLTF | TGTGCCATCAGCCCCGGGGAGAGCTCTGGGGCCAACGTCCTGACTTTC
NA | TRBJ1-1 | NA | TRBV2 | CASCLPEWGHTEAFF | TGTGCCAGCTGCCTACCAGAGTGGGGCCACACTGAAGCTTTCTTT
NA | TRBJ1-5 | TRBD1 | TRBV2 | CASRRGQGSNQPQHF | TGTGCCAGCAGGCGCGGACAGGGGAGCAATCAGCCCCAGCATTTT
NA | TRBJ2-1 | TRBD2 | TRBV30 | CALRNLSGRWNGQFF | TGTGCCTTGAGGAACCTTAGCGGGAGGTGGAATGGGCAGTTCTTC
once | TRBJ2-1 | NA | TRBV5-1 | CASSLVGGQTSYNEQFF | TGCGCCAGCAGCTTGGTGGGAGGCCAGACCTCCTACAATGAGCAGTTCTTC
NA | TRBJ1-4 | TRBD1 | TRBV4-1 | CASSQQDRGDEKLFF | TGCGCCAGCAGCCAACAGGACAGGGGGGATGAAAAACTGTTTTTT
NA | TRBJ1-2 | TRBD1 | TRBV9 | CASSRGQGDGYTF | TGTGCCAGCAGCCGGGGACAGGGTGACGGCTACACCTTC
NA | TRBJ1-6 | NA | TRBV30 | CAWSVTGVSPLHF | TGTGCCTGGAGTGTAACGGGGGTTTCACCCCTCCACTTT
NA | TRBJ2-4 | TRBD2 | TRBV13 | CASSYGTRANIQYF | TGTGCCAGCAGCTACGGGACTAGAGCTAACATTCAGTACTTC
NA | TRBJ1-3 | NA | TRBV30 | CAWTGGDSGNTIYF | TGTGCCTGGACGGGAGGGGACTCTGGAAACACCATATATTTT